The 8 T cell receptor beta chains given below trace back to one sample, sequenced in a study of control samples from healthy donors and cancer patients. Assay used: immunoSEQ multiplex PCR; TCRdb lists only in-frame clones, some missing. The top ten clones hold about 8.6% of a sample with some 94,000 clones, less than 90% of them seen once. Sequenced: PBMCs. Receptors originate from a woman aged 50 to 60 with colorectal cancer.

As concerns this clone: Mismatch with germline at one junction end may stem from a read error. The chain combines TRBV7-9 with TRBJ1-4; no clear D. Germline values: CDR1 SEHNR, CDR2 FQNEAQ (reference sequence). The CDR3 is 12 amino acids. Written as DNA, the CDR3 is TGTGCCAGCAGCTTAGAAATTTCTGAACGGCATTTT. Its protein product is CASSLEISERHF.

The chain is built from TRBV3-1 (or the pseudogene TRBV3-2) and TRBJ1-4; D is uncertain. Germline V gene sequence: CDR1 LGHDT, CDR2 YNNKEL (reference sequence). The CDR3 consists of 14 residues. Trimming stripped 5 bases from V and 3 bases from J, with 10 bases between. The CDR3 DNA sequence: TGTGCCAGCAGCGCACAGCGGGCTAATGAAAAACTGTTTTTT. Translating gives CASSAQRANEKLFF.

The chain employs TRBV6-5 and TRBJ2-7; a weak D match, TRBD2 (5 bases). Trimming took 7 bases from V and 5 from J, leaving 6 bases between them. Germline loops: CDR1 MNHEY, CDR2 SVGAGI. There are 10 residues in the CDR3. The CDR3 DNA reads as TGTGCCAGCACTAGCCACGAGCAGTACGTC. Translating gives CASTSHEQYV.

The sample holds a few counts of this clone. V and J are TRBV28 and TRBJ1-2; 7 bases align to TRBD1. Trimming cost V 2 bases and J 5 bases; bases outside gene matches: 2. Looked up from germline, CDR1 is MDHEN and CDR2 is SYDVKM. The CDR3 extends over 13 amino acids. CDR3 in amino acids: CASSLQGGYGYTF. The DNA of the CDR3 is TGTGCCAGCAGTTTACAGGGGGGGTATGGCTACACCTTC.

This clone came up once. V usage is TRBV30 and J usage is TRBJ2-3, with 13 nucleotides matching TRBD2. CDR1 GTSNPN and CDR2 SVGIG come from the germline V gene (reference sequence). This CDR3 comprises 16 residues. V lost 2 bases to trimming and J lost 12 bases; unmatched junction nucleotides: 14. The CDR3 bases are TGTGCCTGGAGTCAAGCGGGGCGACTAGCGGGGGGAAATCAGTATTTT. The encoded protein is CAWSQAGRLAGGNQYF. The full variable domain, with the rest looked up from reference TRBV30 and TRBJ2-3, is SQTIHQWPATLVQPVGSPLSLECTVEGTSNPNLYWYRQAAGRGLQLLFYSVGIGQISSEVPQNLSASRPQDRQFILSSKKLLLSDSGFYLCAWSQAGRLAGGNQYFGPGTRLTVL.

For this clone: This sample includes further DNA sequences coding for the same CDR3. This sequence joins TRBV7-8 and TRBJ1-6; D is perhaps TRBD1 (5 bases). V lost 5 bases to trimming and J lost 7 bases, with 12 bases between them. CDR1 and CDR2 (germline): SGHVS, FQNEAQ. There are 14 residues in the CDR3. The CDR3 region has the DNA TGTGCCAGCAGCCTGTGGGACGGAAATTCACCCCTCCACTTT. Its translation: CASSLWDGNSPLHF.

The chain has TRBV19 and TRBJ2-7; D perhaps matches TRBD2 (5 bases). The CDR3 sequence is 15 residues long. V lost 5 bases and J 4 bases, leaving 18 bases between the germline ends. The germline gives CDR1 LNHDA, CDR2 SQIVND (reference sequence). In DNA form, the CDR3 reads TGTGCCAGTAGTCGGGAATACGGTGCGCGGTACGAGCAGTACGTC. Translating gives CASSREYGARYEQYV.

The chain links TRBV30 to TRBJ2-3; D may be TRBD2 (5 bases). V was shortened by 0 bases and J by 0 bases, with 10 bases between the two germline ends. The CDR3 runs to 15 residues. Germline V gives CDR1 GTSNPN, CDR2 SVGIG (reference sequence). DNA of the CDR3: TGTGCCTGGAGTGTACAAGGCGGGAGCACAGATACGCAGTATTTT. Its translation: CAWSVQGGSTDTQYF.